The clone carrying this T cell receptor (beta chain) was counted only a few times. Its antigen is as yet unknown. This sample was included in a study of beta chain features in type 1 diabetes. Whole-study results and caveats: All four CD4+ subsets from Type 1 diabetes patients carried moderately but significantly shorter TCRB CDR3s. VDJ junctions in type 1 diabetes patients carried more deletions and fewer insertions.

Staining for CD45RO/CCR7/CD25/CD127/CD95/CD27 allowed sorting of CD4+ naive, central memory, regulatory and stem cell-like memory cells. The entirety of the isolated RNA underwent reverse transcription, so expressed TCRB transcripts were sequenced. It was found that naive, central memory and regulatory T cell samples averaged approximately 3.9 million reads. Profiling relied on immunoSEQ multiplex PCR, and the TCRdb table lists in-frame clones only, not all of them. This sample carries about 740,000 clones, around an eighth of them seen once, and the ten largest clones take approximately 0.02%. CDR3 size: 14 residues. In germline, CDR1 is MDHEN, CDR2 SYDVKM. Trimming left V 6 bases short and J 5 bases short, with 13 bases between.

This receptor was taken from a man between 18 and 29 years old with type 1 diabetes. Material for sequencing was naive CD4+ T cells from blood. The chain is built from TRBV28 and TRBJ2-2; D is unresolved. CDR3 nucleotides: TGTGCCAGCAGCTCCCTGCTGCAGACCGGGGAGCTGTTTTTT. Its protein is CASSSLLQTGELFF.